These 8 T cell receptor beta chains were all obtained from the same sample, sequenced in a study of blood T cell repertoires in COVID-19. Only in-frame clones appear in the TCRdb table, and some are missing; sequencing was by immunoSEQ multiplex PCR. This sample carries some 190,000 clones, about 91% of them seen once, and the ten largest clones take under 3%. What was sequenced was PBMCs or T cells enriched from blood (not recorded which). The receptors were gathered from a woman in her thirties or forties with acute COVID-19.

This chain links TRBV13 with TRBJ1-2; 7 bases map to TRBD1. Trimming removed 4 bases from V and 8 bases from J; junction bases left unmatched: 4. Germline V gene lookup returns CDR1 PRHDT and CDR2 FYEKMQ (reference sequence). CDR3 length: 12 amino acids. This CDR3 is CASSSNRGGYTF. The CDR3 nucleotides read TGTGCCAGCAGCTCGAACAGGGGCGGCTACACCTTC.

The V call is TRBV7-9, the J call TRBJ2-3; D perhaps matches TRBD2 (6 bases). V lost 2 bases, J lost 9 bases, and 12 bases lay in between. The CDR3 spans 13 residues. Germline V gene sequence: CDR1 SEHNR, CDR2 FQNEAQ (reference sequence). The CDR3, as DNA: TGTGCCAGCAGCTTACTCTATGGGGGGACGCAGTATTTT. Translated: CASSLLYGGTQYF.

This sequence joins TRBV5-1 and TRBJ2-2, with D maybe TRBD2 (6 bases). Trimming left V 5 bases short and J 7 bases short, with 18 bases between. The germline gives CDR1 SGHRS, CDR2 YFSETQ. CDR3 length: 15 residues. In DNA, the CDR3 is TGCGCCAGCAGTCTGGAGGGGAAACGGGGCGGGGAGCTGTTTTTT. Translated: CASSLEGKRGGELFF. Based on the CDR3 plus reference TRBV5-1 and TRBJ2-2, the full variable domain is KAGVTQTPRYLIKTRGQQVTLSCSPISGHRSVSWYQQTPGQGLQFLFEYFSETQRNKGNFPGRFSGRQFSNSRSEMNVSTLELGDSALYLCASSLEGKRGGELFFGEGSRLTVL.

V is TRBV12-3 or TRBV12-4 and J is TRBJ1-1; TRBD1 matches at 7 bases. There are 12 residues in the CDR3. V lost 6 bases and J lost 4; bases outside the gene matches: 2. The CDR3 coding sequence is TGTGCCAGCAGACCAGGGGGCACTGAAGCTTTCTTT. This translates into CASRPGGTEAFF.

V is TRBV28 and J is TRBJ1-2; D is undetermined. Germline V gene sequence: CDR1 MDHEN, CDR2 SYDVKM. This CDR3 has 15 amino acids. V was clipped by 8 bases and J by 5 bases, with 21 bases between them. DNA for the CDR3: TGTGCCAGCCGGCGAACCCGGGATATCCCTTATGGCTACACCTTC. Its protein is CASRRTRDIPYGYTF.

This clone was seen once. CDR3 DNA: TGTGCCAGCAGCGTAGGGGGCTCGGGGGGCAGCTCCTACAATGAGCAGTTCTTC. As protein: CASSVGGSGGSSYNEQFF. The V call is TRBV9, the J call TRBJ2-1; D may be TRBD2 (7 bases). Germline loops: CDR1 SGDLS, CDR2 YYNGEE. The CDR3 runs to 18 residues. Trimming pared 0 bases from V and 0 bases from J, leaving 16 bases between.

This chain links TRBV14 with TRBJ1-4, with 7 bases lining up with TRBD1. V shed 4 bases and J 4 bases; nucleotides not matched to a gene: 9. The CDR3 totals 16 residues. Germline assignment: CDR1 SGHDN and CDR2 FVKESK. The CDR3 coding sequence is TGTGCCAGCAGCCGAATGACAGGGACGGATAATGAAAAACTGTTTTTT. It yields the protein CASSRMTGTDNEKLFF. Supplemented by reference TRBV14 and TRBJ1-4, the full variable domain reads EAGVTQFPSHSVIEKGQTVTLRCDPISGHDNLYWYRRVMGKEIKFLLHFVKESKQDESGMPNNRFLAERTGGTYSTLKVQPAELEDSGVYFCASSRMTGTDNEKLFFGSGTQLSVL.

The gene calls are TRBV12-3 or TRBV12-4 and TRBJ1-5, with D uncertain. This CDR3 has 12 amino acids. Trimming took off 5 bases at V and 4 bases at J, with 6 bases between the two ends. The CDR3 nucleotides read TGTGCCAGCAGTGCCGGTAATCAGCCCCAGCATTTT. It encodes CASSAGNQPQHF.